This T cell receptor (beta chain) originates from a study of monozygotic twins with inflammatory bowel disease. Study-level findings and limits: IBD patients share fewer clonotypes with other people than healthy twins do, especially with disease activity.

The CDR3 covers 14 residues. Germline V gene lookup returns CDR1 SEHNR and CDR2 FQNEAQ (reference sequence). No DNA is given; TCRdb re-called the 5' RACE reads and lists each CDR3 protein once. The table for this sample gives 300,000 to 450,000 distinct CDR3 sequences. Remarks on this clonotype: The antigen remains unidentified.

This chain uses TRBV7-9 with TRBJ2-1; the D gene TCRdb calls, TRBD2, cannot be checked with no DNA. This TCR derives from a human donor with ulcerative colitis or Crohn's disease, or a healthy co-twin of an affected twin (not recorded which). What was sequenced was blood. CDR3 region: CASKDGGGVHEQFF.